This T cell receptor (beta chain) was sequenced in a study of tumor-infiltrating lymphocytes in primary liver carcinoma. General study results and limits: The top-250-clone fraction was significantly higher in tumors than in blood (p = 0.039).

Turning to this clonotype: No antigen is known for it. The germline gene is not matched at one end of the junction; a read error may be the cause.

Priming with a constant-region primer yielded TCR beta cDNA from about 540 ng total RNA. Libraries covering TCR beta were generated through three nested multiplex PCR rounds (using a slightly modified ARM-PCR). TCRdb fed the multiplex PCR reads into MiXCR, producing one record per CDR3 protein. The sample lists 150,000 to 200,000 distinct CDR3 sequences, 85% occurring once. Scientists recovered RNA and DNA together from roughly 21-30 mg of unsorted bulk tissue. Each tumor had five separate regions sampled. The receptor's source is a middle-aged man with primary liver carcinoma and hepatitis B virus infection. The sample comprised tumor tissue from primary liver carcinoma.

The CDR3 bases are TGCAGCATTCGTCCAGGGTGGGGTATGGTCGCTGAAGTTTTCTTT. This sequence encodes CSIRPGWGMVAEVFF. This chain connects TRBV29-1 to TRBJ1-1, with D perhaps matching TRBD1 (5 bases). The CDR3 is made up of 15 amino acids. Germline V gene sequence: CDR1 SQVTM, CDR2 ANQGSEA. Looking up the rest from reference TRBV29-1 and TRBJ1-1 gives the full variable domain: SAVISQKPSRDICQRGTSLTIQCQVDSQVTMMFWYRQQPGQSLTLIATANQGSEATYESGFVIDKFPISRPNLTFSTLTVSNMSPEDSSIYLCSIRPGWGMVAEVFFGQGTRLTVV.